The rows below give T cell receptor beta chains drawn from one sample of a study of STAT3 mutations in large granular lymphocyte leukemia. Assay used: immunoSEQ multiplex PCR; TCRdb lists only in-frame clones, some missing. The sample includes 9,500 to 12,000 clones, over 75% of them seen just once. Sequencing was performed on peripheral blood mononuclear cells. The receptors here all came from a man aged 80 or over with T-cell large granular lymphocyte leukemia. Some clones in this sample may be carry-over from other donors' samples. The CDR3 runs from the conserved cysteine through the conserved F or W. The order of the fields is V gene, clone size, J gene, CDR3 protein. Some rows mark clone size as missing; the rest say once, few, many or name a class of expanded clone.

v_call: TRBV5-1
clone_size: .
j_call: TRBJ2-7
cdr3_aa: CASSSGQGFAEQYF

v_call: TRBV19
clone_size: few
j_call: TRBJ1-5
cdr3_aa: CASSIDPGNQPQHF

v_call: TRBV5-4
clone_size: .
j_call: TRBJ2-2
cdr3_aa: CASSSGGSIGELFF

v_call: TRBV6-5
clone_size: .
j_call: TRBJ2-2
cdr3_aa: CASRKKKQGTGELFF

v_call: TRBV11-2
clone_size: .
j_call: TRBJ2-7
cdr3_aa: CASSFVQGYSLREQYF

v_call: TRBV30
clone_size: .
j_call: TRBJ2-5
cdr3_aa: CAWSQGGTGGETQYF

v_call: TRBV28
clone_size: .
j_call: TRBJ2-5
cdr3_aa: CASSLAGSLETQYF

v_call: TRBV7-2
clone_size: .
j_call: TRBJ2-3
cdr3_aa: CASSLATFTDTQYF

v_call: TRBV9
clone_size: once
j_call: TRBJ1-6
cdr3_aa: CASSGRGSGSPLHF

v_call: TRBV5-1
clone_size: .
j_call: TRBJ2-7
cdr3_aa: CASSLPLAREQYF

v_call: TRBV7-2
clone_size: .
j_call: TRBJ1-2
cdr3_aa: CASSSTGTYGYTF

v_call: TRBV7-2
clone_size: .
j_call: TRBJ2-7
cdr3_aa: CASSLGLTRNAAYEQYF

v_call: TRBV5-1
clone_size: once
j_call: TRBJ2-3
cdr3_aa: CASSRGGARDTQYF

v_call: TRBV4-1
clone_size: .
j_call: TRBJ2-3
cdr3_aa: CASSQAGQNTDTQYF

v_call: TRBV5-1
clone_size: .
j_call: TRBJ2-5
cdr3_aa: CASSGGQAGGETQYF

v_call: TRBV18
clone_size: once
j_call: TRBJ2-2
cdr3_aa: CASSSGQAKNTGELFF

v_call: TRBV5-5
clone_size: .
j_call: TRBJ1-2
cdr3_aa: CASSQNGGSRVYGYTF

v_call: TRBV25-1
clone_size: .
j_call: TRBJ2-5
cdr3_aa: CASSGRETQYF

v_call: TRBV27
clone_size: once
j_call: TRBJ1-2
cdr3_aa: CASRYRGRGGYTF

v_call: TRBV5-4
clone_size: .
j_call: TRBJ1-6
cdr3_aa: CASSLVGGSNSPLHF

v_call: TRBV29-1
clone_size: .
j_call: TRBJ1-1
cdr3_aa: CSVAKGGRTEAFF

v_call: TRBV7-9
clone_size: .
j_call: TRBJ2-5
cdr3_aa: CASSLGGRETQYF

v_call: TRBV19
clone_size: .
j_call: TRBJ1-4
cdr3_aa: CASADRAATNEKLFF

v_call: TRBV28
clone_size: .
j_call: TRBJ2-7
cdr3_aa: CASRPIPGLAGGPSYEQYF

v_call: TRBV19
clone_size: .
j_call: TRBJ1-5
cdr3_aa: CASSIADRGGSAQHF

v_call: TRBV7-9
clone_size: .
j_call: TRBJ1-2
cdr3_aa: CASSPGGANGYTF

v_call: TRBV19
clone_size: .
j_call: TRBJ1-2
cdr3_aa: CASRQVVGSSRDYGYTF

v_call: TRBV18
clone_size: few
j_call: TRBJ1-5
cdr3_aa: CASSQDSVQPQHF

v_call: TRBV4-3
clone_size: many
j_call: TRBJ2-1
cdr3_aa: CASSQDGTGYNEQFF

v_call: TRBV15
clone_size: .
j_call: TRBJ1-3
cdr3_aa: CATSREVVVGNTIYF

v_call: TRBV29-1
clone_size: few
j_call: TRBJ1-1
cdr3_aa: CSATQGEAYPRAFF

v_call: TRBV27
clone_size: .
j_call: TRBJ2-5
cdr3_aa: CASRRGGVAETQYF

v_call: TRBV7-9
clone_size: .
j_call: TRBJ1-4
cdr3_aa: CASSHRATNEKLFF

v_call: TRBV6-5
clone_size: .
j_call: TRBJ2-3
cdr3_aa: CASSQRQGLTDTQYF

v_call: TRBV5-1
clone_size: .
j_call: TRBJ2-1
cdr3_aa: CASSSGMGSYNEQFF

v_call: TRBV5-6
clone_size: .
j_call: TRBJ1-6
cdr3_aa: CASSLRNSPLHF

v_call: TRBV7-3
clone_size: .
j_call: TRBJ2-3
cdr3_aa: CASSSSGGGNTDTQYF

v_call: TRBV25-1
clone_size: once
j_call: TRBJ2-2
cdr3_aa: CASSVNIYTGELFF

v_call: TRBV4-1
clone_size: .
j_call: TRBJ1-2
cdr3_aa: CASSQPGQSYGYTF

v_call: TRBV10-3
clone_size: .
j_call: TRBJ1-4
cdr3_aa: CAISESTVTNEKLFF

v_call: TRBV19
clone_size: .
j_call: TRBJ1-6
cdr3_aa: CASSGRQQNSPLHF

v_call: TRBV29-1
clone_size: .
j_call: TRBJ2-5
cdr3_aa: CSARGSVETQYF

v_call: TRBV7-9
clone_size: .
j_call: TRBJ1-2
cdr3_aa: CASSTGVGGYTF

v_call: TRBV11-2
clone_size: once
j_call: TRBJ2-2
cdr3_aa: CASSYLSGSAGELFF

v_call: TRBV29-1
clone_size: .
j_call: TRBJ2-1
cdr3_aa: CSVEFLAGGNEQFF

v_call: TRBV29-1
clone_size: .
j_call: TRBJ2-7
cdr3_aa: CSGGTAYEQYF

v_call: TRBV5-1
clone_size: .
j_call: TRBJ2-2
cdr3_aa: CARTLQRTNTGELFF

v_call: TRBV9
clone_size: .
j_call: TRBJ2-7
cdr3_aa: CASNRDGGSYEQYF

v_call: TRBV15
clone_size: .
j_call: TRBJ2-4
cdr3_aa: CATSRVEGAAKNIQYF

v_call: TRBV7-3
clone_size: .
j_call: TRBJ2-7
cdr3_aa: CASSISAAGVDEQYF

v_call: TRBV5-1
clone_size: .
j_call: TRBJ2-3
cdr3_aa: CASSDQPGLVYTQYF

v_call: TRBV4-2
clone_size: .
j_call: TRBJ2-7
cdr3_aa: CASSQESYHEQYF

v_call: TRBV6-5
clone_size: .
j_call: TRBJ2-7
cdr3_aa: CASSSGGSYEQYF

v_call: TRBV2
clone_size: few
j_call: TRBJ2-7
cdr3_aa: CASSEQGINEQYF

v_call: TRBV7-9
clone_size: .
j_call: TRBJ1-5
cdr3_aa: CASSASSGQPQHF

v_call: TRBV16
clone_size: .
j_call: TRBJ2-7
cdr3_aa: CASSRPGTGNYEQYF